Listed here are 3 T cell receptor beta chains from one sample, sequenced in a study of blood T cell repertoires in COVID-19. Profiled with immunoSEQ multiplex PCR; TCRdb holds only in-frame clones, not every one. In the table there are about 120,000 clones, approximately 80% of which are singletons. The sample was peripheral blood. These receptors originate from a woman aged 45-65 years with acute or convalescent COVID-19.

The chain recombines TRBV2 with TRBJ2-3; 14 bases agree with TRBD2. This CDR3 is 17 amino acids long. Germline CDR1 is SNHLY and CDR2 is FYNNEI. The V and J ends lost 6 bases and 5 bases, in that order; junction bases with no gene match: 10. CDR3 coding DNA: TGTGCCAGCAGGGACAGTTTGGGACTAGCGGGAGAAGATACGCAGTATTTT. This gives the protein CASRDSLGLAGEDTQYF.

This chain connects TRBV10-3 to TRBJ2-1; the match to TRBD2 covers 12 bases. This CDR3 contains 16 residues. Germline trimming cut 0 bases from V and 7 bases from J; bases unmatched to any gene: 4. Germline V CDR1 and CDR2: ENHRY, SYGVKD. The CDR3 DNA sequence: TGTGCCATCAGTGAGTCGAAACTAGCGGGGGGAAATGAGCAGTTCTTC. Translated, it gives CAISESKLAGGNEQFF.

The J gene is TRBJ2-3, the V gene TRBV28, with 9 bases identical to TRBD2. With 3 bases clipped from V and 0 bases from J, the junction kept 7 bases outside the gene matches. In germline, CDR1 is MDHEN, CDR2 SYDVKM. The CDR3 totals 17 residues. CDR3 DNA sequence: TGTGCCAGCAGTTTCCGGGCTAGCGGGACTAGCACAGATACGCAGTATTTT. It codes for CASSFRASGTSTDTQYF.